This T cell receptor beta chain was observed in a study of cytomegalovirus exposure and HLA in healthy donors (dated by TCRdb to the late 2010s). Turning to the overall study: An earlier analysis of 587 of the donors reported under 300 Gb of sequence data and 95 million to 140 million unique TCR beta sequences obtained from about 179 million T cells. An early release covering approximately 600 HLA-typed donors comprised 250 to 350 gigabases of sequencing data and tens of millions of unique TCR sequences. On average, 235,054 unique TCR beta nucleotide sequences were sequenced per donor among 398 genotyped donors of the cohort, with roughly 18% of those sequences being non-productive. An earlier analysis of 500 to 650 of the donors applied high-throughput TCR beta sequencing to assess whether each TCR beta V gene segment acted as functional or pseudogenic. Of the approximately 400 genotyped donors, approximately 80% were placed in the genetic ancestry cluster associated with self-reported Caucasian donors. Every repertoire in the discovery cohort had been generated on one and the same sequencing platform. The study used immunosequencing to profile the T cell repertoires of 666 subjects and linked those repertoires to cytomegalovirus serostatus. The study was designed to test whether signatures of past pathogen exposure could be identified by cataloging public T cell receptors. The later analysis used no new phenotypic data to find candidate immune exposures, relying instead on TCR beta sequences and their occurrence across donors. Donor age, sex, ethnicity and CMV serostatus were compiled together with the repertoire data. Roughly five DR-DQ haplotypes were handled as single units for association and clustering because linkage in the cohort was strong. A separate validation cohort of about 110 different subjects was used in addition to the approximately 700-subject first cohort. Class I and class II HLA loci were covered by the typing at four-digit resolution. In a later analysis, previously published TCR beta repertoires from some 640 donors were re-analyzed and high-resolution HLA genotyping was added so that TCR occurrence patterns could be studied. In a later genetic analysis, genome-wide SNP genotypes for about three fifths of the 666 donors were used, and that subset was treated as a discovery cohort. Typing coverage differed by locus: A, B, C, DRB1 and DQB1 were typed in roughly 620-640 donors, DQA1 in approximately 520, DPA1 in around 610, and DPB1 in 400 to 480. High-throughput TCR immunosequencing, statistical association of individual TCRs with disease status, and machine learning were combined to predict cytomegalovirus infection status. General findings and caveats noted by the study authors: The only immune exposure information available for the cohort was CMV serostatus. The earlier analysis of 587 of the donors excluded 15 to 20 rarely observed V segments, including chromosome 9 orphons, because counts were too low. In a later genetic analysis, fewer N-insertions in productive TCRs were reported among donors in an Asian-associated ancestry cluster than the roughly 640-donor mean. In a later analysis, TCR association rates were found to vary across HLA loci, with the most associated TCRs seen for DRB1 alleles and the fewest for HLA-C alleles. When HLA alleles, especially DR and DQ, strongly co-occurred, attributing TCR associations to individual alleles was difficult. Cytomegalovirus status was reported to be diagnosed by the classifier with high specificity and sensitivity in both the original and validation cohorts. Most CMV-associated TCR beta chains appeared to be HLA-restricted in a later analysis, and the HLA associations seemed to be driven largely by CMV exposure. In vitro tests confirmed that three of the cytomegalovirus-associated TCR beta chains recognize cytomegalovirus antigens. Linkage disequilibrium might explain the correlated functional status among segregating V segments, but an unknown experimental factor could not be excluded. At a false discovery rate of 0.05, a later analysis linked under 20,000 TCR beta sequences to specific HLA alleles. In a later analysis, HLA-associated TCR beta chains were found to be more clonally expanded and to have lower generation probabilities than equally common non-associated chains. In the study, some 160 TCR beta chains were listed as associated with cytomegalovirus. Some IMGT-functional V segments, including TRBV6-2 and TRBV6-3, could not be told apart with the 87-base-pair reads, so those segments were excluded. Most TCR sequences were observed very rarely across donors, whereas some public TCRs were present in many individuals. In this cohort, only TCR beta chains were sequenced, and detectable features were limited by the absence of alpha or paired-chain data. The authors suggested that the approach could potentially be generalized to other disease states and immunological phenotypes. The sequencing pipeline was judged likely to have produced a cluster of highly shared sequence variants as a technical artifact. Sequencing depth was assumed to be roughly uniform across donors in the presence/absence analyses, though that assumption may not hold. According to a later analysis, parvovirus B19, influenza, CMV and Epstein-Barr virus appeared linked to several top co-occurrence clusters. Because HLA typing was missing for some donors at each locus, association tests included only the typed subset. A further reported finding was that TCR beta sequences accurately predicted the HLA-A and HLA-B alleles for most subjects in the first cohort. Broadly in line with IMGT annotations, most TCR beta V segments showed up in productive rearrangements about 87% or about 30% of the time in an earlier analysis of under 700 of the donors. An association between a missense DCLRE1C variant and V-gene and J-gene trimming of TCR beta chains was found in a later genetic analysis and replicated in an independent cohort.

Library preparation used the immunoSEQ multiplex PCR assay. For the multiplex PCR, a mixture combining 60 forward primers for TCR Vbeta segments and 13 reverse primers for TCR Jbeta segments was used. A multiplex PCR assay on genomic DNA amplified the CDR3 region of rearranged TCR beta genes. The amplified TCR beta libraries were sequenced on the Illumina HiSeq System as 87-base-pair reads. As for how the authors treated the data: A later analysis counted about 82 million unique TCR beta chains across the 650 to 700 repertoires, and 9 million to 14 million of these chains were shared by at least two donors. A nearest-neighbor algorithm error-corrected the raw reads and collapsed the reads into unique sequences, merging closely related sequences to remove PCR and sequencing errors. V, D and J gene segments were assigned by aligning CDR3 sequences to IMGT reference sequences. For a sequence to be retained, a match of at least six nucleotides was required to both a V gene segment and a J gene segment. A rearrangement counted as productive if the CDR3 had no stop codons and remained in frame with V and J, and every other rearrangement counted as non-productive. Following IMGT convention, CDR3 was defined as the stretch from the second conserved V-encoded cysteine to the conserved J-encoded phenylalanine. The earlier analysis of some 540 of the donors excluded any sequence lacking an unambiguous match to a single V gene segment. In an earlier analysis of approximately 590 of the donors, V segments were called functional above 56.7% productive rearrangements and were called segregating when the between-donor standard deviation exceeded 5%. A statistical classification framework was built for diagnosing cytomegalovirus status from the catalog of TCR beta chain sequences. A later analysis assigned V and J genes by comparing TCR nucleotide sequences with IMGT/GENE-DB human TR gene sequences. In a later analysis, CDR3 sequences and most-parsimonious VDJ recombination scenarios were assigned using the TCRdist pipeline. In a later analysis, each TCR beta chain was defined by its CDR3 amino acid sequence together with its V-gene family, and reads without a unique V-gene family were excluded. In a later analysis, nearly 600 highly shared, low-generation-probability nucleotide sequences were removed to address suspected cross-contamination and a sequencing artifact. A later analysis calculated a clonal expansion index for each public chain from normalized within-repertoire ranks of inferred template counts. In a later analysis, generation probabilities were computed with a VDJ recombination model fitted to out-of-frame rearrangements, and the resulting probabilities were checked against IGoR. In a later analysis, TCR-TCR, TCR-HLA and TCR-CMV co-occurrence was scored with hypergeometric tests, and a repertoire-size bias correction was applied to TCR pairs. A later analysis estimated false discovery rates by permuting HLA or CMV assignments 20 times. In a later analysis, co-occurring TCRs were grouped with DBSCAN, and TCRdist sequence similarity was added when clustering was performed within HLA-allele-positive subsets. Repertoires with fewer than 30,000 or more than 120,000 public chains were left out of co-occurrence clustering, as were four to six repertoires with anomalous nucleotide sharing. TCRdb stores this immuneACCESS table with in-frame sequences only. Part of the clones is absent; in the studies checked, under half of the shortfall reflects unresolved V genes, and no reason is known for the rest. From that table come the V and J calls and clone size; the DNA was used to work out D and trimming. The table for this sample records around 58,000 clones. Clones ranked in the top ten supply approximately 10% of the sample.

The germline V gene (reference sequence) provides CDR1 GTSNPN and CDR2 SVGIG. Counted from cysteine to phenylalanine, this CDR3 has 16 amino acids. Only the CDR3 DNA is retained, 48 bases long and in frame from the first base. After removal of 6 bases from V and 4 bases from J, the junction retains 14 bases not matched to a gene. Worth noting for this clone: Its antigen is currently not known.

The cohort was made up of 500 to 850 healthy bone marrow donors. Cohort members were all nominally healthy when sampled, although unrecorded immune exposures were likely present. The donor tested CMV seropositive and was one of the 289 seropositive cohort members. Each donor provided a peripheral blood sample, and peripheral blood mononuclear cells were used for TCR beta sequencing. Genomic DNA extraction from the blood cell samples was performed with the Qiagen DNeasy Blood Extraction Kit. The chain couples TRBV30 to TRBJ1-2, with TRBD1 matching 10 junction bases. Sequencing used PBMCs. The clonotype comes from a middle-aged man in good health and CMV-seropositive. The CDR3 region: CACLPGQGGGGYGYTF. The DNA is TGTGCCTGTCTCCCAGGACAGGGGGGAGGAGGCTATGGCTACACCTTC.